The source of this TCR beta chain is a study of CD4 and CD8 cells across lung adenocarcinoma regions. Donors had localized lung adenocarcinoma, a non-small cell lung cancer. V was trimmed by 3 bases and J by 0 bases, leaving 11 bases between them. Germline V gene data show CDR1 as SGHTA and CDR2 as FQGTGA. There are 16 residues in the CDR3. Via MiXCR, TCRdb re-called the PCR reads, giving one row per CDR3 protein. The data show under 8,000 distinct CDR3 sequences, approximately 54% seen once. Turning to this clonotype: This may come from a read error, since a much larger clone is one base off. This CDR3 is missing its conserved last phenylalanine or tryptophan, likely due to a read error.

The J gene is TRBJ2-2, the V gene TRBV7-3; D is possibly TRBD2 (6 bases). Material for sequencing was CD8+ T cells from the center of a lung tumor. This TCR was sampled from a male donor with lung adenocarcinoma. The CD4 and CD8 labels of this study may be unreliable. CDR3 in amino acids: CASSFVGGSNTGELFL. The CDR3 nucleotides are TGTGCCAGCAGCTTTGTGGGAGGATCGAACACCGGGGAGCTGTTTTTA.